This entry lists 5 T cell receptor beta chains sequenced from one sample in a study of blood T cell repertoires in COVID-19. Measured with immunoSEQ multiplex PCR; TCRdb has only the in-frame clones, and not every one. The table records 25,000 to 30,000 clones, about 88% of them present only once. Sequencing was done on a sample of peripheral blood. The source is a human donor in a cohort sampled during active COVID-19. The donor label of this sample is uncertain.

The genes are TRBV2 and TRBJ2-3; D not certain. V was pared by 2 bases and J by 3 bases, with 9 bases between. CDR3 length equals 14 residues. The germline V gene has CDR1 SNHLY and CDR2 FYNNEI. CDR3 amino acids: CASSESSATDTQYF. The CDR3 DNA reads as TGTGCCAGCAGTGAATCATCTGCGACAGATACGCAGTATTTT.

This clone was seen a handful of times. CDR3 protein: CASSSGLAGTGELFF. The CDR3, as DNA: TGTGCCAGCAGCTCCGGACTAGCGGGCACCGGGGAGCTGTTTTTT. The chain employs TRBV7-8 and TRBJ2-2, with 11 bases that match TRBD2. CDR3 length: 15 residues. Trimming cost V 4 bases and J 4 bases; bases outside gene matches: 2. Germline V lookup: CDR1 SGHVS, CDR2 FQNEAQ. Drawing the rest from reference TRBV7-8 and TRBJ2-2, the complete variable domain is GAGVSQSPRYKVAKRGQDVALRCDPISGHVSLFWYQQALGQGPEFLTYFQNEAQLDKSGLPSDRFFAERPEGSVSTLKIQRTQQEDSAVYLCASSSGLAGTGELFFGEGSRLTVL.

The chain joins TRBV3-1 (or the pseudogene TRBV3-2) to TRBJ1-1; TRBD1 is a possible D gene (6 bases). The V and J ends lost 4 bases and 1 base respectively, with 13 bases between them. This CDR3 has 15 residues. Germline CDR1 reads LGHDT; CDR2 reads YNNKEL (reference sequence). The CDR3 spells CASSREGHANTEAFF. CDR3 DNA sequence: TGTGCCAGCAGCCGGGAGGGACACGCGAACACTGAAGCTTTCTTT.

This sequence joins TRBV9 and TRBJ1-6, with D perhaps matching TRBD1 (6 bases). Germline-derived CDR1 and CDR2 are SGDLS and YYNGEE. V lost 4 bases and J 4 bases, leaving 9 bases between the germline ends. CDR3 length: 14 amino acids. The CDR3 sequence: CASSWTDYNSPLHF. The CDR3 nucleotides are TGTGCCAGCAGCTGGACAGATTATAATTCACCCCTCCACTTT.

The chain recombines TRBV6-5 with TRBJ2-1; the D gene is possibly TRBD1 (5 bases). Looked up from germline, CDR1 is MNHEY and CDR2 is SVGAGI. The CDR3 spans 15 residues. The V gene lost 6 bases and the J gene lost 0 bases, with 12 bases spanning the gap. CDR3 sequence: CASRGRLSSYNEQFF. The DNA for the CDR3 is TGTGCCAGCAGGGGGCGCTTGAGCTCCTACAATGAGCAGTTCTTC.